The source of this T cell receptor (beta chain) is a study of cytomegalovirus exposure and HLA in healthy donors. The primer mix had 60 Vbeta and 13 Jbeta primers. Here immunoSEQ multiplex PCR was the method, and the copy in TCRdb shows in-frame clones only, minus some. The sample records about 110,000 clones, around 76% being singletons. CDR3 length: 13 amino acids. V shed 6 bases and J shed 4 bases, with 10 bases lying between them. Germline CDR1 and CDR2: LNHDA and SQIVND (reference sequence). Study-wide points: By a later analysis, the bulk of CMV-associated TCR beta chains appeared HLA-restricted. The study reported that TCR beta sequences accurately predicted HLA-A and HLA-B alleles in most subjects.

With regard to this clone: What it binds is not known.

This sequence joins TRBV19 and TRBJ2-1; a possible D gene is TRBD1 (6 bases). The clonotype comes from a woman between 50 and 59 years old in good health and CMV-seropositive. The sample comprised PBMCs. CDR3 sequence (DNA): TGTGCCAGTAGCCAGGGGACATACAATGAGCAGTTCTTC. Translated, it gives CASSQGTYNEQFF. Full variable domain (rest looked up from reference TRBV19 and TRBJ2-1): DGGITQSPKYLFRKEGQNVTLSCEQNLNHDAMYWYRQDPGQGLRLIYYSQIVNDFQKGDIAEGYSVSREKKESFPLTVTSAQKNPTAFYLCASSQGTYNEQFFGPGTRLTVL.